The source of this TCR beta chain is a study of resident and recirculating memory T cells in vitiligo. Overall study findings and caveats: Non-conserved TCRs across sites and patients suggested distinct clones per lesion.

Profiled with immunoSEQ multiplex PCR; TCRdb holds only in-frame clones, not every one. The sample carries 40,000 to 50,000 clones, around 90% recorded once. In regard to this clone: Its antigen is not known.

No change in lesions over the prior 6 months defined stable disease. Stable patients also lacked confetti depigmentation, a sign of active vitiligo. The CDR3 consists of 14 residues. Germline CDR1 reads KGHSH; CDR2 reads LQKENI. The junction had 1 base not matched to a gene; V was cut back by 3 bases and J by 1 base. The clonotype originates from a male donor with vitiligo. The chain combines TRBV18 with TRBJ1-1, with 8 bases identical to TRBD1. Source material: blood. The CDR3 DNA is TGTGCCAGCTCACCTGGGACAGGGAACACTGAAGCTTTCTTT. This codes for CASSPGTGNTEAFF.